These 15 T cell receptor beta chains were all obtained from the same sample, sequenced in a study of T cell responses to AZD1222 COVID-19 vaccine. Here immunoSEQ multiplex PCR was the method, and the copy in TCRdb shows in-frame clones only, minus some. The sample lists roughly 72,000 clones, approximately 88% seen once, with approximately 9.1% in the top ten. This specimen was peripheral blood, taken 28 days after the second dose of the MenACWY control vaccine. All receptors derive from an adult who received the MenACWY meningococcal vaccine as a control.

The chain is built from TRBV7-8 and TRBJ2-7; 7 nucleotides agree with TRBD1. V lost 5 bases to trimming and J lost 3 bases; unmatched junction nucleotides: 10. This CDR3 region has 15 residues. CDR1 and CDR2 from the germline V gene are SGHVS and FQNEAQ. Here the CDR3 reads CASSTRTGQVYEQYF. CDR3 sequence (DNA): TGTGCCAGCAGCACCCGGACAGGCCAGGTCTACGAGCAGTACTTC. The whole variable domain, remainder taken from reference TRBV7-8 and TRBJ2-7, is GAGVSQSPRYKVAKRGQDVALRCDPISGHVSLFWYQQALGQGPEFLTYFQNEAQLDKSGLPSDRFFAERPEGSVSTLKIQRTQQEDSAVYLCASSTRTGQVYEQYFGPGTRLTVT.

The chain links TRBV18 to TRBJ2-3; 12 nucleotides align to TRBD1. This CDR3 is 15 amino acids long. CDR1 KGHSH and CDR2 LQKENI come from the germline V gene. V gave up 6 bases and J gave up 4 bases; unmatched junction bases: 5. Written as DNA, the CDR3 is TGTGCCAGCTCTCGGGACAGGGGGCGCGCAGATACGCAGTATTTT. It encodes CASSRDRGRADTQYF.

The CDR3 nucleotides read TGTGCCAGCTCCCAGGGGCCAGATACGCAGTATTTT. Encoded protein: CASSQGPDTQYF. The chain uses TRBV9 and TRBJ2-3; D is perhaps TRBD1 (6 bases). V lost 7 bases, J lost 4 bases, and 10 bases lay in between. CDR1 and CDR2 (germline): SGDLS, YYNGEE. This CDR3 contains 12 residues.

The CDR3 bases are TGTGCCAGCTCACCGTCCAGGCAGGGGTACGGCTACACCTTC. It yields the protein CASSPSRQGYGYTF. The chain links TRBV18 to TRBJ1-2; tentative D call: TRBD1 (6 bases). The CDR3 is 14 residues long. Trimming pared 3 bases from V and 8 bases from J, leaving 16 bases between. CDR1 is KGHSH, CDR2 LQKENI, per germline. Complete variable domain (other parts from reference TRBV18 and TRBJ1-2): NAGVMQNPRHLVRRRGQEARLRCSPMKGHSHVYWYRQLPEEGLKFMVYLQKENIIDESGMPKERFSAEFPKEGPSILRIQQVVRGDSAAYFCASSPSRQGYGYTFGSGTRLTVV.

This clone appeared a single time. This chain links TRBV29-1 with TRBJ1-3, with D possibly TRBD1 on 5 matching bases. Germline V gene data show CDR1 as SQVTM and CDR2 as ANQGSEA. The V end lost 4 bases, the J end lost 4 bases, and 11 bases lay between the germline ends. There are 13 residues in the CDR3. The CDR3 loop is CSVGQGTGNTIYF. For the CDR3, the DNA is TGCAGCGTTGGTCAGGGCACCGGAAACACCATATATTTT.

The chain's CDR3 is CAWSPGFNQPQHF. The CDR3 coding sequence is TGTGCCTGGAGCCCCGGGTTCAATCAGCCCCAGCATTTT. The V gene is TRBV30, the J gene TRBJ1-5; D gene ambiguous. The V gene lost 3 bases and the J gene lost 3 bases, with 9 bases spanning the gap. This CDR3 region has 13 residues. Germline CDR1 reads GTSNPN; CDR2 reads SVGIG (reference sequence).

The J gene is TRBJ1-5, the V gene TRBV28; TRBD1 matches 7 bases. V gave up 6 bases and J gave up 2 bases; unmatched junction bases: 4. The CDR3 extends over 14 amino acids. Germline V gene sequence: CDR1 MDHEN, CDR2 SYDVKM. This CDR3 reads CASRTGIGNQPQHF. DNA of the CDR3: TGTGCCAGCAGGACAGGGATTGGCAATCAGCCCCAGCATTTT.

The V gene is TRBV5-6, the J gene TRBJ1-5; D not certain. V lost 1 base and J 0 bases, leaving 2 bases between the germline ends. The CDR3 is 13 residues long. Germline lookup yields CDR1 SGHDT and CDR2 YYEEEE. The chain's CDR3 is CASSLISNQPQHF. The CDR3 DNA reads TGTGCCAGCAGCTTGATTAGCAATCAGCCCCAGCATTTT.

This clone was seen once. The rearrangement joins TRBV5-1 to TRBJ1-1; 7 nucleotides match TRBD1. V shed 4 bases, J shed 4 bases, and the junction held 13 bases outside the gene matches. The CDR3 has 16 residues. Germline V lookup: CDR1 SGHRS, CDR2 YFSETQ. The CDR3 region is CASSLQTGTWGTEAFF. Written as DNA, the CDR3 is TGCGCCAGCAGCCTTCAGACAGGGACGTGGGGCACTGAAGCTTTCTTT.

This chain joins TRBV3-1 (or the pseudogene TRBV3-2) and TRBJ2-7, with 8 bases lining up with TRBD1. Germline CDR1 and CDR2: LGHDT and YNNKEL (reference sequence). The CDR3 has 17 amino acids. J was trimmed by 1 base and V by 0 bases; bases with no gene match: 8. CDR3 in DNA: TGTGCCAGCAGCCAAGATCCTCCAGGGGGCGGGTCCTACGAGCAGTACTTC. This translates into CASSQDPPGGGSYEQYF.

The chain carries TRBV30 and TRBJ1-1, with a weak D call TRBD1 (6 bases). Trimming removed 3 bases from V and 4 bases from J, with 18 bases in between. CDR1 and CDR2 (germline): GTSNPN, SVGIG (reference sequence). The length of the CDR3 is 15 residues. CDR3 residues: CAWRARGAGSTEAFF. The DNA for the CDR3 is TGTGCCTGGAGGGCCCGGGGGGCGGGGAGCACTGAAGCTTTCTTT.

The chain uses TRBV18 and TRBJ1-4; the D is unclear. V dropped 0 bases and J dropped 1 base, with 6 bases sitting between them. Germline V gene sequence: CDR1 KGHSH, CDR2 LQKENI. The CDR3 runs to 15 residues. The CDR3 loop is CASSPPSETNEKLFF. The CDR3 DNA reads as TGTGCCAGCTCACCACCAAGCGAAACTAATGAAAAACTGTTTTTT.

The V call is TRBV12-5, the J call TRBJ2-7, with 10 positions matching TRBD1. The CDR3 is made up of 15 amino acids. Per germline, CDR1 LGHNT and CDR2 FRNRAP. V shed 7 bases and J 7 bases; nucleotides not matched to a gene: 13. For the CDR3, the DNA is TGTGCTAGTGCAGACTGGACAGGGGGGCCGGGAGAGCAGTACTTC. Amino acids: CASADWTGGPGEQYF. Using reference TRBV12-5 and TRBJ2-7 for the parts outside the CDR3, the full variable domain is DARVTQTPRHKVTEMGQEVTMRCQPILGHNTVFWYRQTMMQGLELLAYFRNRAPLDDSGMPKDRFSAEMPDATLATLKIQPSEPRDSAVYFCASADWTGGPGEQYFGPGTRLTVT.

The chain has TRBV24-1 and TRBJ1-2; D gene unclear. CDR1 is KGHDR and CDR2 is SFDVKD in the germline V gene. This CDR3 has 15 amino acids. V shed 3 bases and J shed 9 bases, with 19 bases lying between them. The CDR3 sequence: CATSDSGPYHRSYTF. In DNA form, the CDR3 reads TGTGCCACCAGTGATAGTGGGCCTTATCATCGGAGCTACACCTTC.

This chain connects TRBV29-1 to TRBJ1-4; D ambiguous. CDR3 size: 14 residues. Germline loops: CDR1 SQVTM, CDR2 ANQGSEA. V was trimmed by 7 bases and J by 0 bases, leaving 12 bases between them. The CDR3 loop is CSGTDGATNEKLFF. The CDR3 DNA reads as TGCAGCGGTACCGACGGTGCAACTAATGAAAAACTGTTTTTT.